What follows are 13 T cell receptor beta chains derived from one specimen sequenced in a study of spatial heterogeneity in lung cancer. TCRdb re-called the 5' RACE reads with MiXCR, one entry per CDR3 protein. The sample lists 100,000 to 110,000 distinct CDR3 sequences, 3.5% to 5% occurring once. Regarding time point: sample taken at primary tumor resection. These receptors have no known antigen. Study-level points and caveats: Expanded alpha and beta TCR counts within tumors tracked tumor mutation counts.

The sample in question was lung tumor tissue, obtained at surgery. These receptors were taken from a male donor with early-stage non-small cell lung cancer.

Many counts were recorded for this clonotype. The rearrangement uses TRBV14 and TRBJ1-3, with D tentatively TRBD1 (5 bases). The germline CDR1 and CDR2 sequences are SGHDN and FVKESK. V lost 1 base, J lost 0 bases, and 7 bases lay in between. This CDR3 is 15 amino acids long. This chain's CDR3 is CASSQGGSSGNTIYF. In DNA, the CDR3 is TGTGCCAGCAGCCAAGGGGGCAGCTCTGGAAACACCATATATTTT.

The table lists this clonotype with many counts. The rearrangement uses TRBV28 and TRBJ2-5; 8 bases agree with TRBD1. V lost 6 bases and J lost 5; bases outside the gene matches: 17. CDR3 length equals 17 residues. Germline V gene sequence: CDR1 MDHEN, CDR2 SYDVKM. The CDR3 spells CASSSHRTGRGFETQYF. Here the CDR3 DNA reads TGTGCCAGCAGCTCCCACCGGACAGGGCGAGGATTTGAGACCCAGTACTTC.

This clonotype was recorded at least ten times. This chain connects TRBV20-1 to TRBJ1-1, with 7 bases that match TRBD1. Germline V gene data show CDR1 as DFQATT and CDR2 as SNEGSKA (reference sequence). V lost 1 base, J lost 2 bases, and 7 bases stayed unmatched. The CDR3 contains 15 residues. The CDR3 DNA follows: TGCAGTGCTAGAGCGTTCGACAGGGAAAACACTGAAGCTTTCTTT. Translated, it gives CSARAFDRENTEAFF.

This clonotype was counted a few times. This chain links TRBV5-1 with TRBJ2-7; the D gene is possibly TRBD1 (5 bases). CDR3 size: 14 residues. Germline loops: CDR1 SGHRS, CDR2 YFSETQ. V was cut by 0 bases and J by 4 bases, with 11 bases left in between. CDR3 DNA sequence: TGCGCCAGCAGCTTGGGCACAGGCCCTTACGAGCAGTACTTC. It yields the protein CASSLGTGPYEQYF.

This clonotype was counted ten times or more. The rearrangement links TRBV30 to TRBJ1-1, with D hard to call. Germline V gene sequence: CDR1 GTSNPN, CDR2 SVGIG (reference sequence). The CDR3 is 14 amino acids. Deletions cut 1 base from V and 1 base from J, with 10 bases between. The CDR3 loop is CAWSGLATNTEAFF. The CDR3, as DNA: TGTGCCTGGAGTGGGTTGGCGACGAACACTGAAGCTTTCTTT.

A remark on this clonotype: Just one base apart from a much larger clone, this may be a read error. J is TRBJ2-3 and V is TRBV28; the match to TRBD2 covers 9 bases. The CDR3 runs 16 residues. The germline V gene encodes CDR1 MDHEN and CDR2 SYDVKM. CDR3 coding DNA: TGTACCAGCAGGTCATATAGCGGGAGTTGGACAGATACGCAGTATTTT. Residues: CTSRSYSGSWTDTQYF.

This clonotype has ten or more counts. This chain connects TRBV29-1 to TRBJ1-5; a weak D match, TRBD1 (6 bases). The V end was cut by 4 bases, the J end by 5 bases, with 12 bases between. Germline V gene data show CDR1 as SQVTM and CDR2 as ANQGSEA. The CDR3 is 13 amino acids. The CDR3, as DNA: TGCAGCGTTGGGTCGGGGGCCTATCAGCCCCAGCATTTT. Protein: CSVGSGAYQPQHF.

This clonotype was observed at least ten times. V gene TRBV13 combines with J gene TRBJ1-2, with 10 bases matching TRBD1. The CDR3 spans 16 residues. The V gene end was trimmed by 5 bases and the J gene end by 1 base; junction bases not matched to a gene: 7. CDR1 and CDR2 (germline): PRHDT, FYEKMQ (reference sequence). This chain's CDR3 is CASSPDGTGDNYGYTF. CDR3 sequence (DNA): TGTGCCAGCAGCCCCGATGGGACAGGGGATAACTATGGCTACACCTTC.

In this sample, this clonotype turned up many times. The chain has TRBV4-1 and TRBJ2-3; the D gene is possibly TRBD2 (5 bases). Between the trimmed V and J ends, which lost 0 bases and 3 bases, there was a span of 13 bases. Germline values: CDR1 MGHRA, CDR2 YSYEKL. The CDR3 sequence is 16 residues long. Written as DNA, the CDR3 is TGCGCCAGCAGCCAAGATGAAGGCGGGCCGACAGATACGCAGTATTTT. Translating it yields CASSQDEGGPTDTQYF.

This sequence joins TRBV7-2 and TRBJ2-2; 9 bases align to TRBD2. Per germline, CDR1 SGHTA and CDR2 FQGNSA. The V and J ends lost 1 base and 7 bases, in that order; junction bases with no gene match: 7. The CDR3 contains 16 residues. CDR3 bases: TGTGCCAGCAGCTTAGTGGGCGGGAGGGCCGGCGGGGAGCTGTTTTTT. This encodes CASSLVGGRAGGELFF.

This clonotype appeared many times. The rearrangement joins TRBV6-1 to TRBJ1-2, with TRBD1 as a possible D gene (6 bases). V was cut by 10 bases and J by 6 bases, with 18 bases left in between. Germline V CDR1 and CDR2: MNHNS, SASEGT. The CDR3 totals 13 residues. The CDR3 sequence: CATLGNRDNGYTF. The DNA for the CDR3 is TGTGCCACCCTAGGTAACAGGGATAATGGCTACACCTTC.

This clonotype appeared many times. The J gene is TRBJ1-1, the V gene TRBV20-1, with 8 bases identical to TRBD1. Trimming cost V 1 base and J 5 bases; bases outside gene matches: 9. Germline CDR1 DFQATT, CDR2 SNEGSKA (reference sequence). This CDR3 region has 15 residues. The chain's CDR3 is CSARVWAGGGTEAFF. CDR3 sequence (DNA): TGCAGTGCTAGAGTATGGGCAGGGGGCGGGACTGAAGCTTTCTTT.

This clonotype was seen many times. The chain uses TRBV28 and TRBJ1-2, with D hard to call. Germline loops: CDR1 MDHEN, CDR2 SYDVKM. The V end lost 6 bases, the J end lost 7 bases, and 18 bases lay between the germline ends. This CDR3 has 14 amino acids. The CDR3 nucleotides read TGTGCCAGCAGCCGGAGAATGGAGGAGCCTGGCTACACCTTC. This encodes CASSRRMEEPGYTF.